Below, 13 T cell receptor beta chains from the same sample are listed, as sequenced in a study of immune cell composition in non-small cell lung cancer. Normal lung sampling was at least 3 cm from the tumour, as distant as possible. TCRdb's copy holds only in-frame clones and misses some; the assay was immunoSEQ multiplex PCR. Among roughly 970 clones listed, 70% to 85% were seen once. Sequencing was performed on non-adjacent lung tissue. Receptors originate from a human donor with non-small cell lung cancer.

V gene TRBV15 combines with J gene TRBJ2-7, with TRBD1 matching over 9 bases. This CDR3 is 14 amino acids long. Germline loops: CDR1 LNHNV, CDR2 YYDKDF (reference sequence). V shed 3 bases and J 6 bases; nucleotides not matched to a gene: 6. The chain's CDR3 is CATSSRDRVGEQYF. The CDR3 coding sequence is TGTGCCACCAGCAGCCGGGACAGGGTAGGCGAGCAGTACTTC.

This chain links TRBV6-5 with TRBJ2-7, with 8 bases lining up with TRBD1. This CDR3 has 14 residues. Germline V gene lookup returns CDR1 MNHEY and CDR2 SVGAGI. Trimming removed 0 bases from V and 4 bases from J; junction bases left unmatched: 2. The CDR3 nucleotides are TGTGCCAGCAGTTACTCCCGGGACAGGTACGAGCAGTACTTC. This encodes CASSYSRDRYEQYF.

This chain uses TRBV7-9 with TRBJ1-1; the D is unclear. V lost 4 bases to trimming and J lost 3 bases, with 12 bases between them. This CDR3 has 14 amino acids. Germline CDR1 and CDR2: SEHNR and FQNEAQ (reference sequence). The CDR3 is CASSSRREDTEAFF. In DNA form, the CDR3 reads TGTGCCAGCAGCTCTCGACGGGAGGACACTGAAGCTTTCTTT.

The gene calls are TRBV7-8 and TRBJ1-3; the D is unclear. Trimming cost V 1 base and J 0 bases, with 10 bases left between them. The CDR3 runs to 16 residues. Looked up from germline, CDR1 is SGHVS and CDR2 is FQNEAQ. The CDR3 bases are TGTGCCAGCAGCTTAGTTGGGCAGCACTCTGGAAACACCATATATTTT. It yields the protein CASSLVGQHSGNTIYF.

The V and J genes are TRBV4-2 and TRBJ2-3; D is possibly TRBD2 (6 bases). The CDR3 has 15 amino acids. The germline V gene has CDR1 LGHNA and CDR2 YNFKEQ. Trimming removed 2 bases from V and 0 bases from J, with 9 bases in between. The CDR3 region is CASSQIAESTDTQYF. In nucleotides, the CDR3 is TGTGCCAGCAGCCAAATAGCGGAAAGCACAGATACGCAGTATTTT.

This clone came up a few times. J is TRBJ1-5 and V is TRBV11-2; the match to TRBD1 covers 7 bases. The CDR3 sequence is 15 residues long. The ends lost 6 bases at V and 7 bases at J; junction bases unmatched: 12. Germline-derived CDR1 and CDR2 are SGHAT and FQNNGV. The CDR3 protein is CASSLAGGVGQPQHF. The CDR3 DNA is TGTGCCAGCAGTTTGGCAGGGGGAGTTGGGCAGCCCCAGCATTTT.

V and J are TRBV10-3 and TRBJ2-1; D perhaps matches TRBD2 (6 bases). The length of the CDR3 is 16 residues. Trimming took 0 bases from V and 2 from J, leaving 11 bases between them. Germline V gene sequence: CDR1 ENHRY, CDR2 SYGVKD. The CDR3 DNA reads as TGTGCCATCAGTGAGTCGATGGCGGGACCCTACAATGAGCAGTTCTTC. This codes for CAISESMAGPYNEQFF.

The J gene is TRBJ1-1, the V gene TRBV2; maybe TRBD1 (5 bases). Trimming left V 6 bases short and J 0 bases short, with 8 bases between. Germline V gene lookup returns CDR1 SNHLY and CDR2 FYNNEI. CDR3 length: 13 amino acids. The CDR3 region has the DNA TGTGCCAGCAGGGACAACTTGAACACTGAAGCTTTCTTT. This gives the protein CASRDNLNTEAFF.

The chain carries TRBV4-2 and TRBJ2-2; 7 bases align to TRBD2. The junction had 7 bases not matched to a gene; V was cut back by 2 bases and J by 4 bases. CDR3 size: 16 residues. Germline CDR1 is LGHNA and CDR2 is YNFKEQ. In DNA, the CDR3 is TGTGCCAGCAGCCAAAGTCTAGCGGACCCCACCGGGGAGCTGTTTTTT. Translated: CASSQSLADPTGELFF.

The chain joins TRBV6-5 to TRBJ2-7; 8 bases align to TRBD2. The germline CDR1 and CDR2 sequences are MNHEY and SVGAGI. With V trimmed by 7 bases and J by 2 bases, 4 bases remained unmatched. This CDR3 comprises 13 residues. CDR3 protein: CASMPAGAYEQYF. The CDR3 nucleotides are TGTGCCAGCATGCCAGCGGGGGCCTACGAGCAGTACTTC.

The chain couples TRBV13 to TRBJ2-2, with 7 bases that match TRBD2. The CDR3 loop spans 13 amino acids. Germline CDR1 is PRHDT and CDR2 is FYEKMQ (reference sequence). With 6 bases clipped from V and 5 bases from J, the junction kept 3 bases outside the gene matches. DNA for the CDR3: TGTGCCAGCAGATGGGGGGGGACCGGGGAGCTGTTTTTT. Its translation is CASRWGGTGELFF. Looking up the rest from reference TRBV13 and TRBJ2-2 gives the full variable domain: AAGVIQSPRHLIKEKRETATLKCYPIPRHDTVYWYQQGPGQDPQFLISFYEKMQSDKGSIPDRFSAQQFSDYHSELNMSSLELGDSALYFCASRWGGTGELFFGEGSRLTVL.

J is TRBJ2-1 and V is TRBV2; D is unclear. Germline lookup yields CDR1 SNHLY and CDR2 FYNNEI. The V end was cut by 6 bases, the J end by 4 bases, with 13 bases between. This CDR3 has 14 amino acids. This CDR3 reads CASRVGAVYNEQFF. CDR3 coding DNA: TGTGCCAGCAGAGTAGGCGCGGTTTACAATGAGCAGTTCTTC. The whole variable domain, remainder taken from reference TRBV2 and TRBJ2-1, is EPEVTQTPSHQVTQMGQEVILRCVPISNHLYFYWYRQILGQKVEFLVSFYNNEISEKSEIFDDQFSVERPDGSNFTLKIRSTKLEDSAMYFCASRVGAVYNEQFFGPGTRLTVL.

Here the CDR3 reads CASRDNARTEAFF. In DNA form, the CDR3 reads TGTGCCAGTAGAGATAACGCGAGAACTGAAGCTTTCTTT. The gene calls are TRBV19 and TRBJ1-1, with D unclear. V lost 6 bases and J lost 5, with 13 bases in between. CDR3 length: 13 residues. CDR1 and CDR2 from the germline V gene are LNHDA and SQIVND (reference sequence).